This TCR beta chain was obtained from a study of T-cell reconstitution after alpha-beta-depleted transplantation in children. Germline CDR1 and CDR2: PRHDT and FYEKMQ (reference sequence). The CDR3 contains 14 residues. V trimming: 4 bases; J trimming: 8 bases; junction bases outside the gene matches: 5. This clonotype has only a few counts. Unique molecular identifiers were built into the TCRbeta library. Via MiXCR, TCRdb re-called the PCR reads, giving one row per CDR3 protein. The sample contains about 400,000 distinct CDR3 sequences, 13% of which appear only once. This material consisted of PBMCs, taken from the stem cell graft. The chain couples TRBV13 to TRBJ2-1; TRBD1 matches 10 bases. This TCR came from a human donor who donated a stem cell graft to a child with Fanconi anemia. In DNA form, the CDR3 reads TGTGCCAGCAGCTCCTCCGGGACAGGGGATGAGCAGTTCTTC. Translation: CASSSSGTGDEQFF.